This section outlines one T cell receptor beta chain sequence together with its context. What it recognizes is unknown. Germline V gene lookup returns CDR1 MNHEY and CDR2 SVGAGI. This CDR3 is 13 amino acids long. Trimming took 8 bases from V and 4 from J, leaving 12 bases between them. Negatively enriched CD4+ T cells were divided by CD45RA into naive and memory. This record belongs to a study of shared clonotypes between healthy human individuals. Points from the study as a whole: The study drew on few donors, limiting represented genetic and exposure-history diversity. In several donors, 4.5% to 5.5% of naive CD4 clonotypes appeared in common.

For sorted subsets, approximately 200 ng DNA per replicate equaled 30,000 or so T cell genomes. Sequenced by immunoSEQ multiplex PCR; TCRdb stores in-frame clones only, minus some. The table shows about 1 million clones, with 65% to 75% occurring only once. The chain recombines TRBV6-5 with TRBJ1-3, with D possibly being TRBD1 (5 bases). What was sequenced was memory CD4+ T cells sorted from blood. Indicated subset: CD45RA-negative fraction. This receptor was obtained from a man aged 18-30 years in good health. The CDR3 DNA reads TGTGCCAGCTTTCCGGGGGGGGGAAACACCATATATTTT. Amino acids: CASFPGGGNTIYF.